This passage covers 2 T cell receptor beta chains from one sample sequenced in a study of identifying expanded T cells in peripheral blood. TCRdb's table, derived via immunoSEQ multiplex PCR, lists solely in-frame clones and lacks some. In the table there are 50,000 to 75,000 clones, about 83% of which are singletons. Sequences were obtained from blood. Receptors were obtained from a person between 18 and 75 years old in good health.

The chain uses TRBV7-9 and TRBJ2-7; a possible D gene is TRBD2 (5 bases). V was trimmed by 5 bases and J by 3 bases, leaving 14 bases between them. CDR1 is SEHNR and CDR2 is FQNEAQ in the germline V gene (reference sequence). CDR3 length: 14 residues. This CDR3 is CASSPEGGFYEQYF. The CDR3 DNA reads as TGTGCCAGCAGCCCCGAGGGCGGGTTCTACGAGCAGTACTTC.

The V and J genes are TRBV5-1 and TRBJ2-2; 11 positions agree with TRBD2. Per germline, CDR1 SGHRS and CDR2 YFSETQ. The CDR3 loop spans 16 amino acids. V lost 1 base to trimming and J lost 5 bases; unmatched junction nucleotides: 4. DNA of the CDR3: TGCGCCAGCAGCTTGACTAGCGGGGGTGCGACCGGGGAGCTGTTTTTT. Translated: CASSLTSGGATGELFF.